These 29 T cell receptor beta chains were all obtained from the same sample, sequenced in a study of T-cell memory formation after mild COVID-19. TCRdb re-derived calls from the 5' RACE reads in MiXCR, one entry per CDR3 protein. The table shows 120,000 to 150,000 distinct CDR3 sequences, with under 7% occurring only once. Material: PBMCs or a T cell subset sorted from them (not recorded which). The receptor set was obtained from an adult woman who had mild COVID-19 (a few samples of this study predate the infection). Cell type and time point are not known.

This clonotype was counted at least ten times. The chain uses TRBV7-2 and TRBJ2-1, with unresolved D. The length of the CDR3 is 15 residues. The germline V and J ends were trimmed by 2 bases and 3 bases, with 11 bases remaining between them. CDR1 is SGHTA, CDR2 FQGNSA, per germline. CDR3 bases: TGTGCCAGCAGCTTAAACGACCTTAACTACAATGAGCAGTTCTTC. This encodes CASSLNDLNYNEQFF.

This clonotype showed up just a few times. The rearrangement joins TRBV7-9 to TRBJ2-7; 7 bases match TRBD1. There are 11 residues in the CDR3. After removal of 3 bases from V and 9 bases from J, the junction contained 2 bases not matched to a gene. Germline CDR1 and CDR2: SEHNR and FQNEAQ (reference sequence). The CDR3 protein is CASSFRQGQYF. CDR3 coding DNA: TGTGCCAGCAGCTTTCGACAGGGGCAGTACTTC.

The sample holds a few counts of this clonotype. J is TRBJ2-5 and V is TRBV5-6; D is uncertain. CDR1 SGHDT and CDR2 YYEEEE come from the germline V gene. V gave up 0 bases and J gave up 5 bases, with 8 bases separating them. The CDR3 extends over 13 amino acids. The CDR3 DNA reads as TGTGCCAGCAGCTTGGAGAGAAGTGAGACCCAGTACTTC. Protein product: CASSLERSETQYF.

This chain connects TRBV7-9 to TRBJ1-1; tentatively, D is TRBD1 (6 bases). Trimming left V 5 bases short and J 2 bases short, with 15 bases between. CDR3 length equals 15 residues. Germline V gene sequence: CDR1 SEHNR, CDR2 FQNEAQ (reference sequence). As DNA, the CDR3 is TGTGCCAGCAGCACCCCCGGGACACCAAACACTGAAGCTTTCTTT. Protein product: CASSTPGTPNTEAFF.

In its sample, this clonotype was seen a few times. The chain is built from TRBV6-2 or TRBV6-3 and TRBJ2-3; D might be TRBD1 or TRBD2, each matching 6 bases. Trimming took off 0 bases at V and 4 bases at J, with 17 bases between the two ends. CDR3 length equals 17 residues. CDR1 and CDR2 from the germline V gene are MNHEY and SVGEGT. CDR3 region: CASSYSRGARRADTQYF. The CDR3 coding sequence is TGTGCCAGCAGTTACTCGAGGGGGGCTAGACGAGCAGATACGCAGTATTTT.

Only a few counts were recorded for this clonotype. This rearrangement joins TRBV12-3 or TRBV12-4 to TRBJ1-2; 7 positions match TRBD1. J gave up 4 bases and V 6 bases, and 11 bases lay outside the gene matches. CDR3 size: 15 residues. Here the CDR3 reads CASSQGETGSYGYTF. CDR3 DNA: TGTGCCAGCAGCCAAGGGGAGACAGGGAGCTATGGCTACACCTTC.

This clonotype has at least ten counts. V is TRBV6-6 and J is TRBJ1-5; 10 nucleotides match TRBD1. V shed 4 bases, J shed 1 base, and the junction held 4 bases outside the gene matches. CDR3 length: 16 amino acids. Germline V gene sequence: CDR1 MNHNY, CDR2 SVGAGI (reference sequence). The CDR3 DNA sequence: TGTGCCAGCAGTTGGGGACAGGGGAAGAGCAATCAGCCCCAGCATTTT. It encodes CASSWGQGKSNQPQHF.

V gene TRBV3-1 combines with J gene TRBJ1-1; D may be TRBD1 (6 bases). Germline loops: CDR1 LGHDT, CDR2 YNNKEL (reference sequence). V shed 2 bases and J shed 6 bases, with 10 bases lying between them. The CDR3 totals 13 residues. The CDR3 DNA is TGTGCCAGCAGCCAACTTCAGGGGTCTGAAGCTTTCTTT. Residues: CASSQLQGSEAFF.

This clonotype was picked up a small number of times. The J gene is TRBJ1-4, the V gene TRBV11-2, with 7 bases fitting TRBD1. After removal of 5 bases from V and 14 bases from J, the junction contained 8 bases not matched to a gene. The CDR3 is 12 residues long. Germline values: CDR1 SGHAT, CDR2 FQNNGV. Here the CDR3 DNA reads TGTGCCAGCAGCGCCTCCGGGACAGCGCTGTTTTTT. Amino acids: CASSASGTALFF.

Many counts were recorded for this clonotype. The J gene is TRBJ2-1, the V gene TRBV4-1; either TRBD1 or TRBD2 may fit D (5 bases each). The germline V gene encodes CDR1 MGHRA and CDR2 YSYEKL. V was trimmed by 4 bases and J by 1 base, leaving 11 bases between them. The CDR3 has 15 amino acids. The CDR3 spells CASSPGPVSYNEQFF. Here the CDR3 DNA reads TGCGCCAGCAGCCCGGGGCCAGTGTCCTACAATGAGCAGTTCTTC.

The sample holds many counts of this clonotype. This chain links TRBV5-5 with TRBJ2-3, with a tentative D call TRBD2 (6 bases). The CDR3 runs to 14 residues. In germline, CDR1 is SGHKS, CDR2 YYEKEE (reference sequence). Trimming cost V 4 bases and J 3 bases, with 12 bases left between them. CDR3 sequence (DNA): TGTGCCAGCAGCCTCGGGACTGCAACAGATACGCAGTATTTT. Amino acid sequence: CASSLGTATDTQYF.

The chain employs TRBV4-1 and TRBJ2-1; a weak D match, TRBD1 (6 bases). Germline V gene lookup returns CDR1 MGHRA and CDR2 YSYEKL. Trimming removed 3 bases from V and 0 bases from J, with 9 bases in between. The CDR3 has 15 amino acids. CDR3 loop: CASSQDSSSYNEQFF. As DNA, the CDR3 is TGCGCCAGCAGCCAGGACAGCAGCTCCTACAATGAGCAGTTCTTC.

This clonotype was observed a handful of times. The rearrangement joins TRBV19 to TRBJ2-1, with 13 bases identical to TRBD2. This CDR3 spans 16 amino acids. Germline V gives CDR1 LNHDA, CDR2 SQIVND (reference sequence). With 4 bases clipped from V and 7 bases from J, the junction kept 7 bases outside the gene matches. CDR3 DNA: TGTGCCAGTAGTACCCCCACTAGCGGGAGGGGAAATGAGCAGTTCTTC. Its protein is CASSTPTSGRGNEQFF.

This clonotype was seen a handful of times. This chain links TRBV18 with TRBJ1-1; D unclear. Looked up from germline, CDR1 is KGHSH and CDR2 is LQKENI. Trimming cost V 3 bases and J 12 bases, with 17 bases left between them. The CDR3 is 13 amino acids. The CDR3 is CASSPALIWQTFF. CDR3 DNA sequence: TGTGCCAGCTCACCTGCCTTGATTTGGCAAACTTTCTTT.

The rearrangement uses TRBV9 and TRBJ2-3; D gene ambiguous. CDR3 length: 13 residues. Per the germline V gene, CDR1 is SGDLS and CDR2 is YYNGEE. Trimming cost V 0 bases and J 3 bases, with 5 bases left between them. CDR3 sequence: CASSVGITDTQYF. CDR3 nucleotides: TGTGCCAGCAGCGTAGGTATTACAGATACGCAGTATTTT.

There are many counts of this clonotype. This CDR3 is CASSPPGSGNEQFF. The CDR3, as DNA: TGCGCCAGCAGCCCTCCGGGTTCGGGCAATGAGCAGTTCTTC. V is TRBV5-1 and J is TRBJ2-1, with D uncertain. Germline CDR1 and CDR2: SGHRS and YFSETQ. CDR3 length: 14 amino acids. V gave up 4 bases and J gave up 6 bases, with 14 bases separating them.

This clonotype was counted ten times or more. The genes are TRBV5-1 and TRBJ1-1; D gene ambiguous. Germline assignment: CDR1 SGHRS and CDR2 YFSETQ. This CDR3 comprises 13 residues. Trimming removed 2 bases from V and 4 bases from J, with 9 bases in between. The CDR3 DNA is TGCGCCAGCAGCTTCTTCACCTTCACTGAAGCTTTCTTT. Protein sequence: CASSFFTFTEAFF.

This clonotype was found many times. This chain joins TRBV5-5 and TRBJ2-2; 7 bases agree with TRBD1. The J segment lost 3 bases and the V segment lost 2 bases, leaving 10 bases of the junction unmatched. The CDR3 contains 17 residues. Germline CDR1 and CDR2: SGHKS and YYEKEE (reference sequence). The CDR3 region is CASSFMTGTAYTGELFF. The CDR3 DNA reads TGTGCCAGCAGCTTCATGACCGGGACAGCCTACACCGGGGAGCTGTTTTTT.

This clonotype was counted at least ten times. The chain carries TRBV5-1 and TRBJ2-7; TRBD1 agrees at 10 bases. V gave up 3 bases and J gave up 1 base; unmatched junction bases: 4. CDR1 and CDR2 from the germline V gene are SGHRS and YFSETQ. CDR3 length equals 15 residues. CDR3 sequence: CASSSPGQGSYEQYF. In DNA, the CDR3 is TGCGCCAGCAGCTCTCCGGGACAGGGGTCCTACGAGCAGTACTTC.

This clonotype was detected a few times. V and J are TRBV19 and TRBJ1-2; D gene unclear. The CDR3 length is 14 residues. Trimming shortened V by 6 bases and J by 9 bases, and 20 bases separated the two germline ends. Germline CDR1 is LNHDA and CDR2 is SQIVND (reference sequence). The CDR3 loop reads CASRYTPGPRRYTF. CDR3 DNA: TGTGCCAGTAGATATACTCCGGGTCCCCGACGCTACACCTTC. Full variable domain (remainder filled in from reference TRBV19 and TRBJ1-2): DGGITQSPKYLFRKEGQNVTLSCEQNLNHDAMYWYRQDPGQGLRLIYYSQIVNDFQKGDIAEGYSVSREKKESFPLTVTSAQKNPTAFYLCASRYTPGPRRYTFGSGTRLTVV.

The V call is TRBV5-6, the J call TRBJ2-1; 8 bases agree with TRBD2. Germline V lookup: CDR1 SGHDT, CDR2 YYEEEE. Germline trimming cut 4 bases from V and 9 bases from J; bases unmatched to any gene: 6. The CDR3 loop spans 13 amino acids. The CDR3, as DNA: TGTGCCAGCAGCCGTCCGGCGGGGGGTGAGCAGTTCTTC. Translating gives CASSRPAGGEQFF.

The chain couples TRBV2 to TRBJ2-1, with a possible D match to TRBD1 (5 bases). The CDR3 has 13 amino acids. Germline V lookup: CDR1 SNHLY, CDR2 FYNNEI. Trimming shortened V by 5 bases and J by 4 bases, and 9 bases separated the two germline ends. Here the CDR3 DNA reads TGTGCCAGCAGTCAGGACAATTACAATGAGCAGTTCTTC. It codes for CASSQDNYNEQFF. Full variable domain (missing parts from reference TRBV2 and TRBJ2-1): EPEVTQTPSHQVTQMGQEVILRCVPISNHLYFYWYRQILGQKVEFLVSFYNNEISEKSEIFDDQFSVERPDGSNFTLKIRSTKLEDSAMYFCASSQDNYNEQFFGPGTRLTVL.

The chain has TRBV20-1 and TRBJ2-1; a weak D match, TRBD2 (6 bases). V was pared by 5 bases and J by 7 bases, with 21 bases between. This CDR3 is 15 amino acids long. The V gene's germline CDR1 is DFQATT and CDR2 SNEGSKA (reference sequence). The CDR3: CSARRASASINEQFF. The CDR3 bases are TGCAGTGCTCGAAGAGCTAGCGCCTCTATAAATGAGCAGTTCTTC.

This clonotype came up a few times. The gene calls are TRBV14 and TRBJ2-1, with D perhaps matching TRBD1 (6 bases). From germline, CDR1 is SGHDN and CDR2 FVKESK. V gave up 3 bases and J gave up 4 bases, with 10 bases separating them. The CDR3 covers 14 residues. Written as DNA, the CDR3 is TGTGCCAGCAGCCATAAGGGGACATACAATGAGCAGTTCTTC. It is translated as CASSHKGTYNEQFF.

This clonotype showed up just a few times. J is TRBJ2-2 and V is TRBV3-1; D is undetermined. This CDR3 is built from 12 residues. The germline V gene encodes CDR1 LGHDT and CDR2 YNNKEL (reference sequence). V was pared by 1 base and J by 8 bases, with 5 bases between. This CDR3 reads CASSQARGELFF. The CDR3 DNA reads TGTGCCAGCAGCCAAGCGAGGGGGGAGCTGTTTTTT.

This clonotype was recorded at least ten times. This chain joins TRBV20-1 and TRBJ1-5; the D gene is possibly TRBD1 (6 bases). V lost 1 base, J lost 6 bases, and 13 bases lay in between. Germline loops: CDR1 DFQATT, CDR2 SNEGSKA (reference sequence). This CDR3 has 14 residues. The CDR3 is CSARGPGVRQPQHF. The CDR3 coding sequence is TGCAGTGCTAGAGGGCCAGGGGTGCGTCAGCCCCAGCATTTT.

The sample holds many counts of this clonotype. The chain links TRBV20-1 to TRBJ2-5; 9 nucleotides agree with TRBD2. CDR3 length: 18 amino acids. Germline assignment: CDR1 DFQATT and CDR2 SNEGSKA (reference sequence). With 5 bases clipped from V and 2 bases from J, the junction kept 18 bases outside the gene matches. Written as DNA, the CDR3 is TGCAGTGCTTTTAGCGGGAGCGGTAGAGGGTTCAAGCAAGAGACCCAGTACTTC. Translation gives CSAFSGSGRGFKQETQYF.

This chain joins TRBV7-8 and TRBJ1-1; 9 bases agree with TRBD1. Germline trimming cut 4 bases from V and 1 base from J; bases unmatched to any gene: 19. The germline gives CDR1 SGHVS, CDR2 FQNEAQ. The length of the CDR3 is 20 residues. The CDR3 DNA is TGTGCCAGCAGCTGGCGGAGTTCGGGAGGACAGGGGATGAGGAACACTGAAGCTTTCTTT. It specifies CASSWRSSGGQGMRNTEAFF.

This clonotype was counted a few times. The chain has TRBV19 and TRBJ2-7; D possibly corresponds to TRBD1 (6 bases). The V end lost 3 bases, the J end lost 5 bases, and 11 bases lay between the germline ends. Germline CDR1 is LNHDA and CDR2 is SQIVND (reference sequence). The CDR3 totals 13 residues. DNA for the CDR3: TGTGCCAGTAGTATCCTGAGGGGGAACGAGCAGTACTTC. It specifies CASSILRGNEQYF.